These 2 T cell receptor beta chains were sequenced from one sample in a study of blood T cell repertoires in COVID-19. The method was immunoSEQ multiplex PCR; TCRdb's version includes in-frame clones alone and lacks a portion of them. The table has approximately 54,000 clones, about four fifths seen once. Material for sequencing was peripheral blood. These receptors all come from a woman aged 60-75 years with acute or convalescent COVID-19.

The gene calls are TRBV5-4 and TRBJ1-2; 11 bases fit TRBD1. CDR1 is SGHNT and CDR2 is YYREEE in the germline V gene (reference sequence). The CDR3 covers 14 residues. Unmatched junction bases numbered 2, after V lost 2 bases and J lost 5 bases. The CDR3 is CASSLGQGAYGYTF. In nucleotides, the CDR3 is TGTGCCAGCAGCTTAGGACAGGGGGCGTATGGCTACACCTTC. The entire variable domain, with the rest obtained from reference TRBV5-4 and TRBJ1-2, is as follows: ETGVTQSPTHLIKTRGQQVTLRCSSQSGHNTVSWYQQALGQGPQFIFQYYREEENGRGNFPPRFSGLQFPNYSSELNVNALELDDSALYLCASSLGQGAYGYTFGSGTRLTVV.

In DNA, the CDR3 is TGTGCCAGCAGCCAAGTGGACAGCGGTTCACCCCTCCACTTT. Amino acid sequence: CASSQVDSGSPLHF. This rearrangement joins TRBV3-1 (or the pseudogene TRBV3-2) to TRBJ1-6; a possible D gene is TRBD1 (6 bases). V shed 1 base and J shed 9 bases, with 10 bases lying between them. CDR3 length: 14 residues. Germline values: CDR1 LGHDT, CDR2 YNNKEL (reference sequence).